This T cell receptor beta chain was profiled in a study of T cell responses to AZD1222 COVID-19 vaccine. Study-level results: Clonal diversity was possibly underestimated, and the donors were mostly white British, with more females. Just 6 or 7 AZD1222 recipients were seropositive at baseline.

As concerns this clone: Antigen: not known.

Method: immunoSEQ multiplex PCR; TCRdb's copy keeps in-frame clones and lacks some. Of tens of thousands of clones listed, over 90% are singletons. The TCR comes from an adult in good health. The input for sequencing was peripheral blood, taken on day 0 of AZD1222 vaccination.

The CDR3 spells CASSINRVTEAFF. CDR3 DNA sequence: TGTGCCAGTAGTATAAATCGGGTCACTGAAGCTTTCTTT. The rearrangement uses TRBV19 and TRBJ1-1; D not resolved. The CDR3 runs 13 residues. The V gene's germline CDR1 is LNHDA and CDR2 SQIVND (reference sequence). Trimming took off 2 bases at V and 4 bases at J, with 8 bases between the two ends. Drawing the rest from reference TRBV19 and TRBJ1-1, the complete variable domain is DGGITQSPKYLFRKEGQNVTLSCEQNLNHDAMYWYRQDPGQGLRLIYYSQIVNDFQKGDIAEGYSVSREKKESFPLTVTSAQKNPTAFYLCASSINRVTEAFFGQGTRLTVV.